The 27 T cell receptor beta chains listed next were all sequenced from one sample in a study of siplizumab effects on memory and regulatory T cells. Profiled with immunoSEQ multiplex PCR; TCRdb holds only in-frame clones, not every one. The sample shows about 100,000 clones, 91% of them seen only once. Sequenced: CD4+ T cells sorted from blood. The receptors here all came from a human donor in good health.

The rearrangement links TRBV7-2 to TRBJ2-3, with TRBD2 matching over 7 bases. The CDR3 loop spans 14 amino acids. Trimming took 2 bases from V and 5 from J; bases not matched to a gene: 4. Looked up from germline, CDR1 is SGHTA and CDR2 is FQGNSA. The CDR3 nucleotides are TGTGCCAGCAGCTTAAGACTAGCTAGAGATACGCAGTATTTT. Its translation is CASSLRLARDTQYF.

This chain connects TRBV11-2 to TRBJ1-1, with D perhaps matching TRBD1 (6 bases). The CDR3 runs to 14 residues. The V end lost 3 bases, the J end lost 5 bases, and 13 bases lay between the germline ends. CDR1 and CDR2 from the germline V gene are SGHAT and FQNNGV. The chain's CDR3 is CASSFRGGLTEAFF. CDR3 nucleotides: TGTGCCAGCAGCTTCAGGGGAGGGCTGACTGAAGCTTTCTTT.

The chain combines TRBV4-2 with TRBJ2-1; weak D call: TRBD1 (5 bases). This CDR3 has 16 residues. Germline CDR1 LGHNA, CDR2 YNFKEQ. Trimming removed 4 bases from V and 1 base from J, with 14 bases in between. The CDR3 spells CASSPLMSGSYNEQFF. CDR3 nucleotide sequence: TGTGCCAGCAGCCCTTTAATGTCAGGGTCCTACAATGAGCAGTTCTTC.

The CDR3 nucleotides read TGCGCCAGCAGCTTGGAAGTCAATGAGCAGTTCTTC. Its protein product is CASSLEVNEQFF. This chain joins TRBV5-1 and TRBJ2-1; D gene uncertain. This CDR3 contains 12 residues. The V end was cut by 0 bases, the J end by 6 bases, with 4 bases between. Per the germline V gene, CDR1 is SGHRS and CDR2 is YFSETQ.

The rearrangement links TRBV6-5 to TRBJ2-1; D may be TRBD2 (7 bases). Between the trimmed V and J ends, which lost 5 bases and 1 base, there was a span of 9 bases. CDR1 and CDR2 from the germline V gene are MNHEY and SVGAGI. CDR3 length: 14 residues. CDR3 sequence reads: CASSKGGSYNEQFF. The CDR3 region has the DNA TGTGCCAGCAGTAAGGGGGGGTCCTACAATGAGCAGTTCTTC.

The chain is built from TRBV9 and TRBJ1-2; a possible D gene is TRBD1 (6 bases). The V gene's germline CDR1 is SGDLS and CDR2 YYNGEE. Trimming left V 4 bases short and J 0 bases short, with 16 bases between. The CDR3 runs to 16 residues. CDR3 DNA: TGTGCCAGCAGCCCTGGGACACCAGGAACTAACTATGGCTACACCTTC. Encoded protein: CASSPGTPGTNYGYTF.

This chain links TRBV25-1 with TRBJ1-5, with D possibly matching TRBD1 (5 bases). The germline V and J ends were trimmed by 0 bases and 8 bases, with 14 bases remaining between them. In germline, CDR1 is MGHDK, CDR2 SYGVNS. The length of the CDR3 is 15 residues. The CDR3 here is CASSEYGAGQEPQHF. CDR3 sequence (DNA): TGTGCCAGCAGTGAATATGGGGCAGGGCAGGAGCCCCAGCATTTT.

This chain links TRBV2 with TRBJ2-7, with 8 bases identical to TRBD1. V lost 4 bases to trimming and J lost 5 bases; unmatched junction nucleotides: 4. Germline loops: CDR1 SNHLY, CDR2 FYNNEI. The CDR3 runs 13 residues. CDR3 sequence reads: CASSGQGADEQYF. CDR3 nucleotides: TGTGCCAGCAGTGGGCAGGGGGCCGACGAGCAGTACTTC.

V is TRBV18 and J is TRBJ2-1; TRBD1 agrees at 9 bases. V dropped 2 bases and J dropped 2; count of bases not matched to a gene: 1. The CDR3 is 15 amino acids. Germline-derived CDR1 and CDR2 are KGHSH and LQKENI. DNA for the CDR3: TGTGCCAGCTCACCAAACAGGGGGCCCTACAATGAGCAGTTCTTC. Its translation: CASSPNRGPYNEQFF.

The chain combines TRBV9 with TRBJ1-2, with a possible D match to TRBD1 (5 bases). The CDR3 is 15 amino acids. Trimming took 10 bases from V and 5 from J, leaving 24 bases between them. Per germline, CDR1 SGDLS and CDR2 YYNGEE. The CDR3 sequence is CAPGRLDGALYGYTF. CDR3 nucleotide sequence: TGTGCCCCCGGTCGACTCGACGGGGCTCTATATGGCTACACCTTC.

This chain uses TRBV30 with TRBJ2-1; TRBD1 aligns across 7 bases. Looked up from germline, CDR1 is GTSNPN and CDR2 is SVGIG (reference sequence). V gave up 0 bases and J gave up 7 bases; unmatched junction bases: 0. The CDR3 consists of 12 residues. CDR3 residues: CAWSVRGNEQFF. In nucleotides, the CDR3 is TGTGCCTGGAGTGTCAGGGGGAATGAGCAGTTCTTC.

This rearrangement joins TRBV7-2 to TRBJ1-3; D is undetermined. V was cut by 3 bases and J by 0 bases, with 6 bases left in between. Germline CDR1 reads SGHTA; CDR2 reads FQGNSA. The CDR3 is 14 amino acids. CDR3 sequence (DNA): TGTGCCAGCAGCTTGGGCAGCTCTGGAAACACCATATATTTT. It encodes CASSLGSSGNTIYF.

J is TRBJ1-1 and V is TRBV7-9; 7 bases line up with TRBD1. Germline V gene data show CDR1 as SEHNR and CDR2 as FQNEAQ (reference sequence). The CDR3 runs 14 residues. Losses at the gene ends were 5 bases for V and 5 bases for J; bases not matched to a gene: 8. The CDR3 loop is CASSPRGTLTEAFF. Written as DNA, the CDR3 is TGTGCCAGCAGCCCCAGGGGGACACTGACTGAAGCTTTCTTT.

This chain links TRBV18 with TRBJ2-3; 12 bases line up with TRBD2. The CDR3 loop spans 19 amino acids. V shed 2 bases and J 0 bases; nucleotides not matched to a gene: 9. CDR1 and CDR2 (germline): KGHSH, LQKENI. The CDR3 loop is CASSPVIMTSGGSTDTQYF. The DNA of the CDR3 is TGTGCCAGCTCACCAGTTATTATGACTAGCGGGGGAAGCACAGATACGCAGTATTTT.

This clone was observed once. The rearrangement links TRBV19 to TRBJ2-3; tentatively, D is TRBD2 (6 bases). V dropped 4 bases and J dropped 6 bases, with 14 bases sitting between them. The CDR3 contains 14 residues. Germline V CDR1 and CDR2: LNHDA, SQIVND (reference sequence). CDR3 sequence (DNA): TGTGCCAGTAGTAGCGGGACTTTTATCGATACGCAGTATTTT. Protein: CASSSGTFIDTQYF.

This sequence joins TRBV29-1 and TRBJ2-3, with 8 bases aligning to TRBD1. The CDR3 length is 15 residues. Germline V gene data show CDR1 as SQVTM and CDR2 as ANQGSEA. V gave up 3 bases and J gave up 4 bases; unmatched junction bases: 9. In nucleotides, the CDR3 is TGCAGCGTTGACTATACTGGGACAGGATCAGATACGCAGTATTTT. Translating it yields CSVDYTGTGSDTQYF.

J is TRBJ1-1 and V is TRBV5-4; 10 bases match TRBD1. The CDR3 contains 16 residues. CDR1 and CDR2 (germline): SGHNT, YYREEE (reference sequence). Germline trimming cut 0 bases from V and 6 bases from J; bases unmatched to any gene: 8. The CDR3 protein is CASSLGGTGVFPEAFF. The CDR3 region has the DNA TGTGCCAGCAGCTTGGGTGGGACAGGGGTATTCCCTGAAGCTTTCTTT.

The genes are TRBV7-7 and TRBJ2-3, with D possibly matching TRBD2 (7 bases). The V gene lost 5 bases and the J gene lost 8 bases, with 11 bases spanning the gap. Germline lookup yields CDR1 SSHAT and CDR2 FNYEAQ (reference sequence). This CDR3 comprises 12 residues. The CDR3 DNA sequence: TGTGCCAGCAGCGGGGGGGGCAGTACGCAGTATTTT. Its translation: CASSGGGSTQYF.

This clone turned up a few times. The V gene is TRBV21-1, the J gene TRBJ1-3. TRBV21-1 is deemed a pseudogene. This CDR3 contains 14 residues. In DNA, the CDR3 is TGTGCCAGCAGCAAAAAAATGAACGGAAACACCATATATTTT. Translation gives CASSKKMNGNTIYF.

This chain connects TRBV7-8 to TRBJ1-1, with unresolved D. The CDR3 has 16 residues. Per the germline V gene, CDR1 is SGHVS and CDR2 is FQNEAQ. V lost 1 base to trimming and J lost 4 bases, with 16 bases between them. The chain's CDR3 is CASSLVVRVGSTEAFF. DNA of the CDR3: TGTGCCAGCAGCTTAGTGGTCCGGGTCGGGAGCACTGAAGCTTTCTTT.

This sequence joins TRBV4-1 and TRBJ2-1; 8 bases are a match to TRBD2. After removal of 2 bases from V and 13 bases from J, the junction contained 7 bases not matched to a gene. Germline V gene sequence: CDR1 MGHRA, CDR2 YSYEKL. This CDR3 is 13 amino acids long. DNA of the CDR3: TGCGCCAGCAGCCAAACCGGGACTAGTAAACAGTTCTTC. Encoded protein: CASSQTGTSKQFF.

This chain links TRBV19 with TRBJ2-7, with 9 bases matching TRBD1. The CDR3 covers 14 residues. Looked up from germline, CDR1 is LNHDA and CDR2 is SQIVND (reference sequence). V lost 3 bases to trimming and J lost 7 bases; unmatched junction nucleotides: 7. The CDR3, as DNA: TGTGCCAGTAGTATTTCCGGGACAGGGACGGAGCAGTACTTC. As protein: CASSISGTGTEQYF.

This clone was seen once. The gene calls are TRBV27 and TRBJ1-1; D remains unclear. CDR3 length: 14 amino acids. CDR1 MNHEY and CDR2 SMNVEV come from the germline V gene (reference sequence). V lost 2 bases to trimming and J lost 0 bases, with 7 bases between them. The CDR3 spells CASSLDGLNTEAFF. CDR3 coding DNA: TGTGCCAGCAGTTTAGACGGTTTGAACACTGAAGCTTTCTTT.

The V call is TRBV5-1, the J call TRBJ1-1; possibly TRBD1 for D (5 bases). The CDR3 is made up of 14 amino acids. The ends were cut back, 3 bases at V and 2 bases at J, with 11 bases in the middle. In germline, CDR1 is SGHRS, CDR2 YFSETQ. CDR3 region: CASSSLGPNTEAFF. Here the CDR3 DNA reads TGCGCCAGCAGCTCCCTGGGACCTAACACTGAAGCTTTCTTT.

CDR3 amino acids: CASSTIGLAGERSTDTQYF. CDR3 bases: TGTGCCAGCAGCACGATTGGACTAGCGGGGGAGCGGTCCACAGATACGCAGTATTTT. The chain recombines TRBV5-6 with TRBJ2-3, with TRBD2 matching 13 bases. CDR1 and CDR2 (germline): SGHDT, YYEEEE. This CDR3 contains 19 residues. V was pared by 4 bases and J by 2 bases, with 13 bases of the junction left unmatched.

The CDR3 is CASSSLAGPREQYF. In nucleotides, the CDR3 is TGTGCCAGCAGCTCGCTAGCGGGCCCTAGGGAGCAGTACTTC. The J gene is TRBJ2-7, the V gene TRBV5-6; 8 bases align to TRBD2. Unmatched junction bases numbered 9, after V lost 3 bases and J lost 7 bases. CDR3 length: 14 residues. CDR1 SGHDT and CDR2 YYEEEE come from the germline V gene.

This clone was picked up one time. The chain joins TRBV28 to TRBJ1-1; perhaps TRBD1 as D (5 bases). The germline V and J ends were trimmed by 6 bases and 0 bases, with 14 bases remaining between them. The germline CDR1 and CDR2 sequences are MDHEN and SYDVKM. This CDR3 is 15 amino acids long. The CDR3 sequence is CASSTGTNLNTEAFF. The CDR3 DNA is TGTGCCAGCAGCACCGGGACTAACTTGAACACTGAAGCTTTCTTT.